These 22 T cell receptor beta chains were sequenced from one sample in a study of lymphopenia after photon versus proton radiotherapy. Some clones are missing from TCRdb's copy, which holds only in-frame ones; the method was immunoSEQ multiplex PCR. The sample includes 150,000 or so clones, approximately 86% seen only once; the top ten take 4% to 5%. The starting material was peripheral blood, obtained from a patient treated with photon-based radiotherapy. Receptors originate from a man aged 50-59 years with gastric cancer.

The chain employs TRBV11-2 and TRBJ1-4; D might be TRBD1 (5 bases). CDR3 size: 15 residues. The germline V gene has CDR1 SGHAT and CDR2 FQNNGV. V lost 4 bases and J 8 bases, leaving 17 bases between the germline ends. CDR3 residues: CASSWLGTQREKLFF. The CDR3 DNA is TGTGCCAGCAGCTGGTTGGGGACCCAAAGGGAAAAACTGTTTTTT.

The J gene is TRBJ2-1, the V gene TRBV19; 8 nucleotides align to TRBD2. This CDR3 comprises 16 residues. The ends lost 7 bases at V and 3 bases at J; junction bases unmatched: 11. Germline V gene lookup returns CDR1 LNHDA and CDR2 SQIVND (reference sequence). DNA of the CDR3: TGTGCCAGTAACTCTCTTGACAGCGGGAGCTACAATGAGCAGTTCTTC. The encoded protein is CASNSLDSGSYNEQFF.

The chain employs TRBV5-1 and TRBJ2-6; D is unclear. Looked up from germline, CDR1 is SGHRS and CDR2 is YFSETQ. CDR3 length: 15 amino acids. Trimming took off 0 bases at V and 2 bases at J, with 6 bases between the two ends. Here the CDR3 DNA reads TGCGCCAGCAGCTTGGATGTGGCTGGGGCCAACGTCCTGACTTTC. It encodes CASSLDVAGANVLTF. The entire variable domain, with the rest obtained from reference TRBV5-1 and TRBJ2-6, is as follows: KAGVTQTPRYLIKTRGQQVTLSCSPISGHRSVSWYQQTPGQGLQFLFEYFSETQRNKGNFPGRFSGRQFSNSRSEMNVSTLELGDSALYLCASSLDVAGANVLTFGAGSRLTVL.

The chain recombines TRBV6-5 with TRBJ1-4; 10 nucleotides agree with TRBD1. Germline values: CDR1 MNHEY, CDR2 SVGAGI. The CDR3 has 14 amino acids. V dropped 6 bases and J dropped 8; count of bases not matched to a gene: 6. The CDR3 bases are TGTGCCAGCAGCTGGGACAGGGGAATAGAAAAACTGTTTTTT. Its protein product is CASSWDRGIEKLFF.

The CDR3 region has the DNA TGTGCCTGGAGTGTAGGCCAGGGCAAAAACATTCAGTACTTC. Residues: CAWSVGQGKNIQYF. This rearrangement joins TRBV30 to TRBJ2-4; tentatively, D is TRBD1 (5 bases). CDR3 length: 14 residues. Per germline, CDR1 GTSNPN and CDR2 SVGIG (reference sequence). Deletions cut 0 bases from V and 3 bases from J, with 9 bases between.

This clone has more than one count but fewer than ten. This chain's CDR3 is CASSQVITHNEQFF. In DNA form, the CDR3 reads TGTGCCAGTAGCCAAGTCATCACACACAATGAGCAGTTCTTC. The gene calls are TRBV19 and TRBJ2-1; D not certain. Trimming removed 6 bases from V and 5 bases from J, with 14 bases in between. CDR1 and CDR2 from the germline V gene are LNHDA and SQIVND (reference sequence). The CDR3 runs to 14 residues. The whole variable domain, filled in from reference TRBV19 and TRBJ2-1, reads DGGITQSPKYLFRKEGQNVTLSCEQNLNHDAMYWYRQDPGQGLRLIYYSQIVNDFQKGDIAEGYSVSREKKESFPLTVTSAQKNPTAFYLCASSQVITHNEQFFGPGTRLTVL.

The chain employs TRBV7-9 and TRBJ1-5, with TRBD1 matching over 10 bases. This CDR3 contains 16 residues. Germline CDR1 reads SEHNR; CDR2 reads FQNEAQ (reference sequence). V trimming: 5 bases; J trimming: 5 bases; junction bases outside the gene matches: 9. The CDR3 sequence: CASSRGTGVRYQPQHF. CDR3 coding DNA: TGTGCCAGCAGCCGCGGGACAGGGGTTAGGTATCAGCCCCAGCATTTT.

V and J are TRBV5-1 and TRBJ1-4; possibly TRBD1 for D (5 bases). The CDR3 covers 16 residues. Germline V gene data show CDR1 as SGHRS and CDR2 as YFSETQ. V gave up 1 base and J gave up 0 bases, with 10 bases separating them. The CDR3 sequence is CASSLFGTSTNEKLFF. In DNA, the CDR3 is TGCGCCAGCAGCTTGTTTGGGACCTCAACTAATGAAAAACTGTTTTTT.

The chain has TRBV30 and TRBJ1-2; D uncertain. Germline-derived CDR1 and CDR2 are GTSNPN and SVGIG (reference sequence). This CDR3 is 12 amino acids long. The germline V and J ends were trimmed by 8 bases and 5 bases, with 15 bases remaining between them. CDR3 in amino acids: CALVSWGYGYTF. The CDR3 DNA follows: TGTGCCCTAGTTTCGTGGGGTTATGGCTACACCTTC.

The chain uses TRBV19 and TRBJ1-1; D perhaps matches TRBD1 (5 bases). Trimming cost V 1 base and J 1 base, with 10 bases left between them. This CDR3 comprises 15 residues. CDR1 is LNHDA, CDR2 SQIVND, per germline (reference sequence). The CDR3 reads CASSIAPQGNTEAFF. CDR3 in DNA: TGTGCCAGTAGTATAGCACCTCAGGGGAACACTGAAGCTTTCTTT.

The chain has TRBV21-1 and TRBJ2-7; TRBD2 is the table's D call and was not checked against the DNA. TRBV21-1 is tagged as a pseudogene. The CDR3 length is 16 residues. CDR3 DNA: TGTGCCAGCAGCAAATCAAGGCGGGAGGGTGGGAACGAGCAGTACTTC. It encodes CASSKSRREGGNEQYF.

With regard to this clone: Other DNA sequences of this sample code for an identical CDR3. The chain carries TRBV11-2 and TRBJ2-7; D call uncertain. Deletions cut 5 bases from V and 1 base from J, with 9 bases between. This CDR3 comprises 13 residues. Looked up from germline, CDR1 is SGHAT and CDR2 is FQNNGV. For the CDR3, the DNA is TGTGCCAGCAGCCCACTAAGGTCCTACGAGCAGTACTTC. It encodes CASSPLRSYEQYF.

The genes are TRBV6-7 and TRBJ2-6; no clear D. TRBV6-7 has ORF status, its function being uncertain. The CDR3 is 14 amino acids. The germline V and J ends were trimmed by 9 bases and 0 bases, with 9 bases remaining between them. CDR3 bases: TGTGCCAGGCCTTTCTTCTCTGGGGCCAACGTCCTGACTTTC. It codes for CARPFFSGANVLTF.

This rearrangement joins TRBV29-1 to TRBJ1-5; D unresolved. The germline gives CDR1 SQVTM, CDR2 ANQGSEA. This CDR3 has 14 residues. V lost 3 bases to trimming and J lost 4 bases, with 13 bases between them. CDR3 residues: CSVDRPWRNQPQHF. Here the CDR3 DNA reads TGCAGCGTTGACCGCCCCTGGAGAAATCAGCCCCAGCATTTT.

This clone was seen a handful of times. The V gene is TRBV18, the J gene TRBJ2-2; D remains unclear. This CDR3 is built from 16 residues. The germline V gene encodes CDR1 KGHSH and CDR2 LQKENI. The V end lost 5 bases, the J end lost 3 bases, and 16 bases lay between the germline ends. DNA for the CDR3: TGTGCCAGCTCAACCTCCGCTGGGATGGACACCGGGGAGCTGTTTTTT. This encodes CASSTSAGMDTGELFF.

The V and J genes are TRBV18 and TRBJ2-3; 9 nucleotides line up with TRBD2. Trimming took 4 bases from V and 4 from J; bases not matched to a gene: 9. From germline, CDR1 is KGHSH and CDR2 LQKENI. This CDR3 is 16 amino acids long. The CDR3 sequence is CASSLSGGRASDTQYF. The CDR3 DNA reads as TGTGCCAGCTCACTATCCGGCGGGAGGGCCTCAGATACGCAGTATTTT.

The chain combines TRBV29-1 with TRBJ2-7; maybe TRBD1 (6 bases). Germline CDR1 SQVTM, CDR2 ANQGSEA. The CDR3 consists of 12 residues. V was cut by 6 bases and J by 3 bases, with 12 bases left in between. CDR3 in DNA: TGCAGCGTCGACAGGAGCAACTACGAGCAGTACTTC. Residues: CSVDRSNYEQYF.

The chain uses TRBV10-2 and TRBJ2-7; D may be TRBD1 or TRBD2 (5 bases each). The CDR3 totals 15 residues. Germline loops: CDR1 WSHSY, CDR2 SAAADI. Deletions cut 5 bases from V and 2 bases from J, with 16 bases between. The CDR3 DNA reads TGCGCCAGCAGTACCTCCTCTATGGGGGCCTACGAGCAGTACTTC. Translating it yields CASSTSSMGAYEQYF.

This clone came up once. The chain couples TRBV2 to TRBJ2-1, with 9 bases identical to TRBD2. Germline values: CDR1 SNHLY, CDR2 FYNNEI. Unmatched junction bases numbered 12, after V lost 7 bases and J lost 5 bases. The CDR3 spans 16 residues. The CDR3 spells CASIQSISGSNNEQFF. As DNA, the CDR3 is TGTGCCAGCATACAGTCGATTAGCGGGAGCAACAATGAGCAGTTCTTC.

The rearrangement uses TRBV28 and TRBJ2-7, with TRBD1 matching over 8 bases. The V gene's germline CDR1 is MDHEN and CDR2 SYDVKM. The ends lost 5 bases at V and 1 base at J; junction bases unmatched: 4. This CDR3 contains 14 residues. CDR3 amino acids: CASSAGQGSYEQYF. In nucleotides, the CDR3 is TGTGCCAGCAGTGCCGGACAGGGTTCCTACGAGCAGTACTTC.

The chain recombines TRBV29-1 with TRBJ2-5, with 9 bases identical to TRBD2. The last part of the DNA fits TRBJ2-7 better; the J call may be wrong. CDR1 is SQVTM, CDR2 ANQGSEA, per germline. This CDR3 contains 15 residues. The CDR3 DNA follows: TGCAGCGTTGATGGTAGGCGGGAGGGGAGCTACGAGCAGTACTTC. Translated: CSVDGRREGSYEQYF.

The chain's CDR3 is CASSPTSGRRDEQFF. The CDR3 DNA sequence: TGTGCCAGCTCACCGACTAGCGGGAGAAGGGATGAGCAGTTCTTC. The chain links TRBV18 to TRBJ2-1; 12 bases map to TRBD2. J was trimmed by 8 bases and V by 3 bases; bases with no gene match: 5. The CDR3 is made up of 15 amino acids. Germline-derived CDR1 and CDR2 are KGHSH and LQKENI. Full variable domain (rest looked up from reference TRBV18 and TRBJ2-1): NAGVMQNPRHLVRRRGQEARLRCSPMKGHSHVYWYRQLPEEGLKFMVYLQKENIIDESGMPKERFSAEFPKEGPSILRIQQVVRGDSAAYFCASSPTSGRRDEQFFGPGTRLTVL.